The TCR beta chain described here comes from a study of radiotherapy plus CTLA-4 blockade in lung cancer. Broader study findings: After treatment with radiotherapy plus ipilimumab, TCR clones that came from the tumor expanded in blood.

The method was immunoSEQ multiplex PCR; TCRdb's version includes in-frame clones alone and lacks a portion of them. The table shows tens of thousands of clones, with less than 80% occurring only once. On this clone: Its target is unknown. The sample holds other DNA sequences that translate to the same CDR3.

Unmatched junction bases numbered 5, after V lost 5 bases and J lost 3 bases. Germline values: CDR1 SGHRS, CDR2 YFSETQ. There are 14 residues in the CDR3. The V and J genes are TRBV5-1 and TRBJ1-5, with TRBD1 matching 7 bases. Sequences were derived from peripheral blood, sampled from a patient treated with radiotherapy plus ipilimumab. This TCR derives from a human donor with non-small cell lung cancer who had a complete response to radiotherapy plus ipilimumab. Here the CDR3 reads CASSPTGNNQPQHF. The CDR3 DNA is TGCGCCAGCAGTCCGACAGGGAACAATCAGCCCCAGCATTTT.